Listed below are T cell receptor beta chains from one sample, sequenced in a study of T cell responses to AZD1222 COVID-19 vaccine. Assay: immunoSEQ multiplex PCR; the TCRdb copy retains only in-frame clones and omits some. The sample lists about 69,000 clones; roughly 85% were seen once. The specimen comprised peripheral blood, sampled 28 days after the second AZD1222 dose. The receptors come from an adult who received the AZD1222 COVID-19 vaccine. Both conserved end residues are part of each CDR3. D genes are given only for firm matches. Some rows have no size entry. The others give once, few or many, or a class for an expanded clone.

TRBV18,.,.,TRBJ1-3,CASSPPTNGGNTIYF,TGTGCCAGCTCACCACCGACCAACGGGGGAAACACCATATATTTT
TRBV12-5,.,.,TRBJ1-1,CASGPPGRMNTEAFF,TGTGCTAGTGGTCCGCCGGGACGGATGAACACTGAAGCTTTCTTT
TRBV7-9,.,.,TRBJ2-5,CASSFDRGQETQYF,TGTGCCAGCAGCTTTGATAGGGGCCAAGAGACCCAGTACTTC
TRBV5-1,.,.,TRBJ2-6,CASSLVGGAGVPGANVLTF,TGCGCCAGCAGCTTGGTTGGGGGCGCGGGGGTCCCTGGGGCCAACGTCCTGACTTTC
TRBV6-6,.,TRBD2,TRBJ2-3,CASRSGDGTSTDTQYF,TGTGCCAGCAGGAGCGGGGATGGGACTAGCACAGATACGCAGTATTTT
TRBV7-9,.,TRBD2,TRBJ2-7,CASSPPVTSGYEQYF,TGTGCCAGCAGCCCCCCCGTGACTAGCGGGTACGAGCAGTACTTC
TRBV25-1,.,.,TRBJ1-1,CASSESSANTEAFF,TGTGCCAGCAGTGAATCTTCAGCGAACACTGAAGCTTTCTTT
TRBV6-5,.,TRBD1,TRBJ2-2,CASSYYRGTGELFF,TGTGCCAGCAGTTACTACAGGGGGACCGGGGAGCTGTTTTTT
TRBV6-5,.,TRBD2,TRBJ2-5,CASSYPGLAGEETQYF,TGTGCCAGCAGTTACCCCGGACTAGCGGGAGAGGAGACCCAGTACTTC
TRBV7-9,.,.,TRBJ1-1,CASSSGSEAFF,TGTGCCAGCAGCTCCGGGTCTGAAGCTTTCTTT
TRBV12-3/TRBV12-4,few,TRBD1,TRBJ1-2,CASSGQGFYGYTF,TGTGCCAGCAGTGGACAGGGTTTTTATGGCTACACCTTC
TRBV7-9,.,TRBD2,TRBJ2-1,CASASGLVPLNEQFF,TGTGCCAGCGCCTCGGGACTAGTGCCCCTCAATGAGCAGTTCTTC
TRBV19,.,TRBD1,TRBJ1-5,CASSMVFDRVTNQPQHF,TGTGCCAGTAGTATGGTTTTTGACAGGGTCACCAATCAGCCCCAGCATTTT
TRBV29-1,.,TRBD1,TRBJ2-7,CSVDRQGSGEQYF,TGCAGCGTTGATCGACAGGGGTCTGGGGAGCAGTACTTC
TRBV4-1,.,TRBD1,TRBJ1-6,CASSQVIVRGQQNSPLHF,TGCGCCAGCAGCCAAGTAATCGTGCGGGGACAGCAAAATTCACCCCTCCACTTT
TRBV27,.,.,TRBJ2-3,CASRGTSTDTQYF,TGTGCCAGTAGGGGGACTAGCACAGATACGCAGTATTTT
TRBV4-1,.,.,TRBJ1-4,CASSQGAQVEEKLFF,TGCGCCAGCAGCCAAGGGGCGCAGGTTGAGGAAAAACTGTTTTTT
TRBV5-6,.,.,TRBJ2-5,CASSLAGRGYETQYF,TGTGCCAGCAGCTTGGCCGGCAGGGGATACGAGACCCAGTACTTC
TRBV23-1,.,TRBD2,TRBJ2-7,CASSYPGLLSYEQYF,TGCGCCAGCAGTTATCCGGGACTACTTTCCTACGAGCAGTACTTC
TRBV10-2,few,.,TRBJ1-1,CASTQNTEAFF,TGCGCCAGTACGCAGAACACTGAAGCTTTCTTT
TRBV6-5,.,.,TRBJ2-6,CASLEVGANVLTF,TGTGCCAGCTTGGAGGTCGGGGCCAACGTCCTGACTTTC
TRBV30,few,.,TRBJ1-1,CAWSVWGRTEAFF,TGTGCCTGGAGTGTATGGGGTCGGACTGAAGCTTTCTTT
TRBV5-6,.,.,TRBJ2-6,CASSWRTGSGANVLTF,TGTGCCAGCAGCTGGAGGACGGGGTCTGGGGCCAACGTCCTGACTTTC
TRBV10-1,.,.,TRBJ2-3,CASSGLQTSTDTQYF,TGCGCCAGCAGTGGATTACAGACAAGCACAGATACGCAGTATTTT
TRBV1,once,.,TRBJ1-1,CTSSQDPQLGQPVTEAFF,TGCACCAGCAGCCAAGATCCCCAACTTGGACAGCCCGTCACTGAAGCTTTCTTT
TRBV7-9,many,.,TRBJ1-2,CASRDDGINYGYTF,TGTGCCAGCAGGGATGACGGGATCAACTATGGCTACACCTTC
TRBV15,once,.,TRBJ2-1,CATSRVSPGQRGYNEQFF,TGTGCCACCAGCAGAGTTTCACCCGGACAGAGGGGCTACAATGAGCAGTTCTTC
TRBV6-5,.,.,TRBJ1-2,CASTPVRGLSYTF,TGTGCCAGCACCCCGGTCAGGGGCTTAAGCTACACCTTC
TRBV24-1,.,.,TRBJ2-5,CATSDPRDIQETQYF,TGTGCCACCAGTGACCCCAGGGACATACAAGAGACCCAGTACTTC
TRBV3-1/TRBV3-2,once,TRBD2,TRBJ2-5,CASSPLSLSPGLAGETQYF,TGTGCCAGCAGCCCTCTATCCTTATCTCCGGGACTAGCAGGGGAGACCCAGTACTTC
TRBV19,.,TRBD1,TRBJ1-5,CASSISGQGAGQPQHF,TGTGCCAGTAGTATTAGCGGACAGGGGGCAGGTCAGCCCCAGCATTTT
TRBV2,.,.,TRBJ2-3,CASTGGFGRVGTDTQYF,TGTGCCAGCACTGGAGGGTTCGGACGTGTCGGCACAGATACGCAGTATTTT
TRBV12-3/TRBV12-4,.,.,TRBJ1-4,CASSLKGGYKLFF,TGTGCCAGCAGTTTAAAGGGGGGTTATAAACTGTTTTTT
TRBV18,.,TRBD2,TRBJ2-7,CASSPPAGAAYEQYF,TGTGCCAGCTCACCACCAGCGGGGGCTGCCTACGAGCAGTACTTC
TRBV9,.,TRBD1,TRBJ1-1,CASSTGVMGTEAFF,TGTGCCAGCAGCACAGGGGTCATGGGGACCGAAGCTTTCTTT
TRBV12-5,.,.,TRBJ2-5,CASGLRSGAGTQYF,TGTGCTAGTGGTTTGCGGAGCGGTGCCGGGACCCAGTACTTC
TRBV10-3,.,.,TRBJ2-5,CAISESNAVSYF,TGTGCCATCAGTGAGTCGAACGCCGTGTCGTACTTC
TRBV18,.,TRBD1,TRBJ2-5,CASSPGPVFRTGVRETQYF,TGTGCCAGCTCACCAGGACCGGTTTTTCGGACAGGGGTTCGGGAGACCCAGTACTTC
TRBV6-5,.,.,TRBJ2-3,CASSYLGGSTDTQYF,TGTGCCAGCAGTTACCTCGGGGGTAGCACAGATACGCAGTATTTT
TRBV5-1,.,.,TRBJ1-6,CASSLGQHTYNSPLHF,TGCGCCAGCAGCTTGGGACAGCACACCTATAATTCACCCCTCCACTTT
TRBV6-1,.,.,TRBJ2-7,CASSEGLFSGAEQYF,TGTGCCAGCAGTGAAGGGCTCTTTTCAGGGGCCGAGCAGTACTTC
TRBV18,.,.,TRBJ1-6,CASSPQRGDNGSPLHF,TGTGCCAGCTCACCACAGCGCGGAGATAATGGTTCACCCCTCCACTTT
TRBV7-2,.,TRBD1,TRBJ2-1,CASSPWTGGNNEQFF,TGTGCCAGCAGCCCTTGGACAGGGGGGAATAATGAGCAGTTCTTC
TRBV30,.,.,TRBJ2-6,CAWSIRAGANVLTF,TGTGCCTGGAGTATACGGGCTGGGGCCAACGTCCTGACTTTC
TRBV27,once,.,TRBJ1-2,CASSLSQGTYGYTF,TGTGCCAGCAGTTTAAGCCAGGGGACCTATGGCTACACCTTC
TRBV28,.,.,TRBJ1-4,CASSSYPPSNEKLFF,TGTGCCAGCAGTTCATATCCCCCCAGTAATGAAAAACTGTTTTTT
TRBV6-5,once,.,TRBJ1-2,CASSWAAANYGYTF,TGTGCCAGCAGTTGGGCAGCCGCTAACTATGGCTACACCTTC
TRBV18,.,.,TRBJ1-1,CASSPSETLMNTEAFF,TGTGCCAGCTCACCATCTGAGACGCTTATGAACACTGAAGCTTTCTTT
TRBV5-1,.,TRBD2,TRBJ2-5,CASSSGLAEETQYF,TGCGCCAGCAGCTCAGGACTAGCGGAGGAGACCCAGTACTTC
TRBV19,few,.,TRBJ1-5,CASSIARVGGQPQHF,TGTGCCAGTAGTATAGCCCGGGTTGGAGGTCAGCCCCAGCATTTT
TRBV19,.,.,TRBJ1-1,CASSLWRDTNTEAFF,TGTGCCAGTAGTCTCTGGAGGGATACGAACACTGAAGCTTTCTTT
TRBV3-1/TRBV3-2,.,.,TRBJ2-1,CASLRRDQGNEQFF,TGTGCCAGCCTCCGGCGGGACCAGGGGAATGAGCAGTTCTTC
TRBV18,.,.,TRBJ2-5,CASSSGYGETQYF,TGTGCCAGCTCCTCAGGGTACGGAGAGACCCAGTACTTC
TRBV27,once,TRBD1,TRBJ1-6,CASSEGQLIPVGDSPLHF,TGTGCCAGCAGTGAGGGACAGCTTATTCCCGTAGGGGATTCACCCCTCCACTTT
TRBV11-2,.,.,TRBJ2-5,CASSLDGTDQEYF,TGTGCCAGCAGCTTAGATGGGACGGACCAAGAGTACTTC